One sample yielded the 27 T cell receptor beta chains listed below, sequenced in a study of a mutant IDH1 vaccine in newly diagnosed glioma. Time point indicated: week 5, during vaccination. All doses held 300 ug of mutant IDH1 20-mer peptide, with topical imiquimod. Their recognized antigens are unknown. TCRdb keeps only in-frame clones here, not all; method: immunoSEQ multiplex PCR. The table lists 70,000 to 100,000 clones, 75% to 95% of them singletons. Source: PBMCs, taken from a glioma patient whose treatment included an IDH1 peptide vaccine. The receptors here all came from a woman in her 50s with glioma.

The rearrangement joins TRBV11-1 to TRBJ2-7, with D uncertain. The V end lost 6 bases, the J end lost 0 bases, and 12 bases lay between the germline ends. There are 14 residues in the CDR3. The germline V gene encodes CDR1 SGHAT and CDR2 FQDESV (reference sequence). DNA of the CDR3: TGTGCCAGCAGTCGTTACACCGCCTCCTACGAGCAGTACTTC. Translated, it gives CASSRYTASYEQYF.

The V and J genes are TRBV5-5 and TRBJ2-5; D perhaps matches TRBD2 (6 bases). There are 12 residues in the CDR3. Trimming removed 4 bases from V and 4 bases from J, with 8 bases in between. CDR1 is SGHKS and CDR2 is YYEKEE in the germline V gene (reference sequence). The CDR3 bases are TGTGCCAGCAGCCTGCGGGGAGAGACCCAGTACTTC. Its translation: CASSLRGETQYF.

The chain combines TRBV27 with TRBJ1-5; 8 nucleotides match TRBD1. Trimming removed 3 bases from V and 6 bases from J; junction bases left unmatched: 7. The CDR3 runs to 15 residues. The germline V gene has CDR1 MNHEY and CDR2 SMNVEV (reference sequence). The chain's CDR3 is CASSFLGQGGQPQHF. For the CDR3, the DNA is TGTGCCAGCAGTTTCCTCGGACAGGGAGGTCAGCCCCAGCATTTT.

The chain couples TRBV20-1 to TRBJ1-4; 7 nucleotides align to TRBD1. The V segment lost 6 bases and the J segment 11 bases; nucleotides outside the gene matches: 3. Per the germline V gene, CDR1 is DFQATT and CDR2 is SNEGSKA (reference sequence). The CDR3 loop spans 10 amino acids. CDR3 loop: CSAQGGKLFF. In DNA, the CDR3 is TGCAGTGCCCAGGGGGGGAAACTGTTTTTT.

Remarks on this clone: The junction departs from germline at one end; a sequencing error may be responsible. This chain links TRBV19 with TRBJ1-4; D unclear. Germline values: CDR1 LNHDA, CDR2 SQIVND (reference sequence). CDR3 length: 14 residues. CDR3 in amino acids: CASNQEGSEEKQFF. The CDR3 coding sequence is TGTGCCAGTAACCAGGAGGGTAGTGAAGAAAAACAGTTTTTT.

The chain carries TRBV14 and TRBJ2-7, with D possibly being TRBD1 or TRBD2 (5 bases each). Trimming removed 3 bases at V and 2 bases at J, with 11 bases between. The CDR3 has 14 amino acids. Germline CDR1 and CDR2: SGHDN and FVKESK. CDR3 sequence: CASSHRDGPYEQYF. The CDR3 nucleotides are TGTGCCAGCAGCCACCGGGACGGACCCTACGAGCAGTACTTC.

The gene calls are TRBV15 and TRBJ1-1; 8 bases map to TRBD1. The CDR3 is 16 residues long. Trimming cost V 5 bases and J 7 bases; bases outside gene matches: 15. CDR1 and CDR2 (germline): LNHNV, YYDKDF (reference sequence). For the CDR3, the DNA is TGTGCCACCAGCCCCTACGACAGGGGAATAACGGATGAAGCTTTCTTT. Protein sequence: CATSPYDRGITDEAFF.

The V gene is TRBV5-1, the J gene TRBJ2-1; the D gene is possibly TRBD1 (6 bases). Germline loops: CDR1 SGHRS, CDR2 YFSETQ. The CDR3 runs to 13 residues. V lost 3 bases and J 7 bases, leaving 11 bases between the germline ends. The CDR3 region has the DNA TGCGCCAGCAGCTCCGGGACACAAAATGAGCAGTTCTTC. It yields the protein CASSSGTQNEQFF.

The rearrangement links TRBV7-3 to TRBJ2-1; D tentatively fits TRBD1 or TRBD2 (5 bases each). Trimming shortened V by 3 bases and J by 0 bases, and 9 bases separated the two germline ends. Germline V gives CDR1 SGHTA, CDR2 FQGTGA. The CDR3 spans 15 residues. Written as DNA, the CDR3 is TGTGCCAGCAGCTTCCAGAGGGGCTCCTACAATGAGCAGTTCTTC. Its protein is CASSFQRGSYNEQFF.

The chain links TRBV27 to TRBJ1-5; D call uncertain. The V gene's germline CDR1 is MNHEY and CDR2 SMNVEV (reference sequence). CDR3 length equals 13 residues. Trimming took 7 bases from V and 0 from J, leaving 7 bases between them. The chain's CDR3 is CASTPGSNQPQHF. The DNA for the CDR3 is TGTGCCAGCACCCCTGGTAGCAATCAGCCCCAGCATTTT.

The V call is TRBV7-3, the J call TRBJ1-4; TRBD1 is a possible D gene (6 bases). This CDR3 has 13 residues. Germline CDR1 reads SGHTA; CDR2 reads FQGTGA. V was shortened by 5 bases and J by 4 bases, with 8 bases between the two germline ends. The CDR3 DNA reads TGTGCCAGCAGCCGGACAGTTAATGAAAAACTGTTTTTT. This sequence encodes CASSRTVNEKLFF.

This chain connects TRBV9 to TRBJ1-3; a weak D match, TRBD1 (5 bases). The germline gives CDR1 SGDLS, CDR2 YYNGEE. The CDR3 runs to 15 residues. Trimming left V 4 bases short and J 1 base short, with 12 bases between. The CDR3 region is CASSRVGGSGNTIYF. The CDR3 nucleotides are TGTGCCAGCAGCCGCGTCGGGGGGTCTGGAAACACCATATATTTT.

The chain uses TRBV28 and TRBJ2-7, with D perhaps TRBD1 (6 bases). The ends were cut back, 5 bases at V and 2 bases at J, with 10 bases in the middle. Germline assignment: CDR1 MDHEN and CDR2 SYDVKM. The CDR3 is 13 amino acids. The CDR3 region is CASSQDSPYEQYF. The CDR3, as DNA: TGTGCCAGCAGTCAGGACAGCCCCTACGAGCAGTACTTC. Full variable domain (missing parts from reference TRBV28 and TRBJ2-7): DVKVTQSSRYLVKRTGEKVFLECVQDMDHENMFWYRQDPGLGLRLIYFSYDVKMKEKGDIPEGYSVSREKKERFSLILESASTNQTSMYLCASSQDSPYEQYFGPGTRLTVT.

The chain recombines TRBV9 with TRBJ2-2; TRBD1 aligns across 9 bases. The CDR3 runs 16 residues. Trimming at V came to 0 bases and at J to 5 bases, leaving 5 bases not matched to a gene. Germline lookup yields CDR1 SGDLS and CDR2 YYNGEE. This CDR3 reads CASSVGAGQGTGELFF. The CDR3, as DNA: TGTGCCAGCAGCGTAGGGGCCGGACAGGGGACCGGGGAGCTGTTTTTT.

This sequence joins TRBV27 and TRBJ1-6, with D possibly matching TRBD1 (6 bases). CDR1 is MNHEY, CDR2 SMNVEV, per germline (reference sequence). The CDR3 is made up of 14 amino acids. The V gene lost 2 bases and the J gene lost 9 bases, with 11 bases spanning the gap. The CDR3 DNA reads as TGTGCCAGCAGTTTAAGGGCAGGGGCTTCACCCCTCCACTTT. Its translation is CASSLRAGASPLHF.

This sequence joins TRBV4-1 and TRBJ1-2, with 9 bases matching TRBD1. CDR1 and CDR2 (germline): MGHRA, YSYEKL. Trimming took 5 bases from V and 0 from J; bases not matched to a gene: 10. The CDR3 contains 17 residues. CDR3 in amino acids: CASSERDRVFSNYGYTF. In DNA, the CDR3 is TGCGCCAGCAGCGAGCGGGACAGGGTTTTTTCTAACTATGGCTACACCTTC.

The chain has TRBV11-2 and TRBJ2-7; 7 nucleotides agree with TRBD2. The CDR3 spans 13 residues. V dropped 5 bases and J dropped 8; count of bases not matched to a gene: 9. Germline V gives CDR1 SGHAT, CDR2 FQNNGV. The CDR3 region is CASSPEPAGKQYF. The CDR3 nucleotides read TGTGCCAGCAGCCCGGAACCAGCGGGAAAGCAGTACTTC.

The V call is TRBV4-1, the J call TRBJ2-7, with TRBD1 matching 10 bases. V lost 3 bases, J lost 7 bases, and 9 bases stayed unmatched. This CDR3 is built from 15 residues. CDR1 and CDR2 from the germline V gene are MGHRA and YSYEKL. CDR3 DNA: TGCGCCAGCAGCCAGGTAGACAGGGGGCCGAGGGAGCAGTACTTC. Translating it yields CASSQVDRGPREQYF.

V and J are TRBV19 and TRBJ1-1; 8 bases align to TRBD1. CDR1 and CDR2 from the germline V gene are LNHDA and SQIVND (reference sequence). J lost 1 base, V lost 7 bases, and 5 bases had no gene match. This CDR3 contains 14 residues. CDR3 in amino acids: CASNSGGANTEAFF. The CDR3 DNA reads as TGTGCCAGTAACTCAGGGGGCGCGAACACTGAAGCTTTCTTT. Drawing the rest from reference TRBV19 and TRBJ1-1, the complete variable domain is DGGITQSPKYLFRKEGQNVTLSCEQNLNHDAMYWYRQDPGQGLRLIYYSQIVNDFQKGDIAEGYSVSREKKESFPLTVTSAQKNPTAFYLCASNSGGANTEAFFGQGTRLTVV.

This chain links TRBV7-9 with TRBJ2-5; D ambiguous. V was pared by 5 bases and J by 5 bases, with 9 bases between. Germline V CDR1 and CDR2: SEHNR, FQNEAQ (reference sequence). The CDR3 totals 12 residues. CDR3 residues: CASSLQFETQYF. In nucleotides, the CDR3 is TGTGCCAGCAGCCTACAATTCGAGACCCAGTACTTC.

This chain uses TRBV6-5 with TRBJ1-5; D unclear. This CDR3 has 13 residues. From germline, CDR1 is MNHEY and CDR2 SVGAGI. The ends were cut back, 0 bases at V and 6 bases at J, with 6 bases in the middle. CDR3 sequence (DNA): TGTGCCAGCAGTTACTCGCACAGTCAGCCCCAGCATTTT. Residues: CASSYSHSQPQHF.

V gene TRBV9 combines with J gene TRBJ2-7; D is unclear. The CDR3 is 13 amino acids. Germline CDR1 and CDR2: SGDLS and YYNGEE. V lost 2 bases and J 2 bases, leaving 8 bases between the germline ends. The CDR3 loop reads CASSVGSTYEQYF. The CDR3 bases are TGTGCCAGCAGCGTCGGGTCAACCTACGAGCAGTACTTC. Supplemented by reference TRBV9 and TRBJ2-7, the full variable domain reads DSGVTQTPKHLITATGQRVTLRCSPRSGDLSVYWYQQSLDQGLQFLIQYYNGEERAKGNILERFSAQQFPDLHSELNLSSLELGDSALYFCASSVGSTYEQYFGPGTRLTVT.

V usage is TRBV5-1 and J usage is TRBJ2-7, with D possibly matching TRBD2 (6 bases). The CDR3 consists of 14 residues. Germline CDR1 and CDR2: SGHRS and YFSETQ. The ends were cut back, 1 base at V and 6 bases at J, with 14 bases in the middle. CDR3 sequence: CASSLFGSEREQYF. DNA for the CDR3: TGCGCCAGCAGCTTGTTCGGGAGCGAGCGCGAGCAGTACTTC. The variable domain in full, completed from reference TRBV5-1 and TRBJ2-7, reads KAGVTQTPRYLIKTRGQQVTLSCSPISGHRSVSWYQQTPGQGLQFLFEYFSETQRNKGNFPGRFSGRQFSNSRSEMNVSTLELGDSALYLCASSLFGSEREQYFGPGTRLTVT.

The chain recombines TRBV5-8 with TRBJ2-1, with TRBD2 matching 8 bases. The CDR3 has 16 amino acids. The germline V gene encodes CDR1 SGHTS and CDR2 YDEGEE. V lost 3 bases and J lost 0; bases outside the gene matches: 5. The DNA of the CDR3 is TGTGCCAGCAGCTCGACTAGCGCCGCCTCCTACAATGAGCAGTTCTTC. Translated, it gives CASSSTSAASYNEQFF.

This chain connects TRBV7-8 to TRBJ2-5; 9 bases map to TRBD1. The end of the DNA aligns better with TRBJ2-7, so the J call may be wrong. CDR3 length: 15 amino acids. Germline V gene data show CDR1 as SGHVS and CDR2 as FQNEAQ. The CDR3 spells CASSLGDRVLYEQYF. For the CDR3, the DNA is TGTGCCAGCAGCTTAGGGGACAGGGTCCTCTACGAGCAGTACTTC.

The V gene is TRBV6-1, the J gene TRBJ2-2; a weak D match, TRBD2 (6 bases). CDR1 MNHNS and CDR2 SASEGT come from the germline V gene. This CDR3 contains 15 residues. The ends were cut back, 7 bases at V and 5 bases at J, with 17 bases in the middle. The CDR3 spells CASTRGGGGTGELFF. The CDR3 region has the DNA TGTGCCAGCACCCGAGGTGGAGGAGGGACCGGGGAGCTGTTTTTT.

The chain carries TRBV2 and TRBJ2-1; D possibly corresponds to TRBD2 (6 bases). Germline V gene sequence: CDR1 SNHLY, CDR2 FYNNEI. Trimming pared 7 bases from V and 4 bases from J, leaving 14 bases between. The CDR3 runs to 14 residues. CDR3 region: CASTRLGGYNEQFF. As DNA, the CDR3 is TGTGCCAGCACGCGACTTGGGGGGTACAATGAGCAGTTCTTC.